Listed here are 23 T cell receptor beta chains from one sample, sequenced in a study of T cells in Graves' hyperthyroidism and ophthalmopathy. Regions amplified from RNA transcripts were the TCR beta CDR3 regions. In the first-round RT-PCR of the TCR CDR3, the HTBI primer set was used. TCRdb re-called the multiplex PCR reads through MiXCR, storing one row per CDR3 protein. The repertoire holds more than 550,000 distinct CDR3 sequences, with approximately 15% as singletons. Specimen: blood. The receptor set was obtained from a man aged 50 to 59 with Graves' hyperthyroidism.

This clonotype has only a few counts. Sequence at one end of the junction differs from germline and may be a read error. V is TRBV11-3 and J is TRBJ1-1; D not resolved. Germline lookup yields CDR1 SGHNT and CDR2 YENEEA. The CDR3 length is 13 residues. The CDR3 DNA follows: TGTGCCAGCAGCTTATCTAGAGACACTGAAGCTCTCTTT. Translating it yields CASSLSRDTEALF.

This clonotype showed up many times. This chain connects TRBV27 to TRBJ2-3; 13 positions match TRBD2. Looked up from germline, CDR1 is MNHEY and CDR2 is SMNVEV (reference sequence). J lost 5 bases, V lost 5 bases, and 13 bases had no gene match. This CDR3 is built from 18 residues. CDR3 in amino acids: CASSGLAGDRRKGDTQYF. The CDR3 nucleotides read TGTGCCAGCAGTGGACTAGCGGGAGACCGCAGAAAAGGAGATACGCAGTATTTT.

Concerning this clonotype: A read error may explain this, as a much larger clone is one base away. The rearrangement uses TRBV18 and TRBJ1-3, with unresolved D. Germline values: CDR1 KGHSH, CDR2 LQKENI. Deletions cut 2 bases from V and 1 base from J, with 3 bases between. CDR3 size: 13 residues. The CDR3 sequence: CASSPVSGNTIYF. DNA for the CDR3: TGTGCCAGCTCACCAGTGTCTGGAAACACCATATATTTT.

This rearrangement joins TRBV30 to TRBJ2-1; the match to TRBD2 covers 12 bases. CDR3 size: 18 residues. In germline, CDR1 is GTSNPN, CDR2 SVGIG (reference sequence). Unmatched junction bases numbered 17, after V lost 1 base and J lost 10 bases. The CDR3 DNA sequence: TGTGCCTGGAGTGCCCGGCTAGCGGGAGGGCCTAGGGGGGAGGAGCAGTTCTTC. Protein product: CAWSARLAGGPRGEEQFF.

This clonotype was seen many times. CDR3 residues: CASHRGRESEAFF. The CDR3 nucleotides are TGTGCCAGTCACCGGGGCAGGGAATCGGAAGCTTTCTTT. The chain uses TRBV19 and TRBJ1-1; D might be TRBD1 (5 bases). Per the germline V gene, CDR1 is LNHDA and CDR2 is SQIVND (reference sequence). V was trimmed by 8 bases and J by 8 bases, leaving 18 bases between them. CDR3 length equals 13 residues.

This clonotype was counted ten times or more. The chain uses TRBV7-9 and TRBJ2-3, with D perhaps matching TRBD2 (5 bases). This CDR3 is built from 16 residues. Trimming removed 5 bases from V and 6 bases from J, with 21 bases in between. The germline V gene encodes CDR1 SEHNR and CDR2 FQNEAQ (reference sequence). CDR3 sequence reads: CASSGSGQARWDTQYF. In DNA, the CDR3 is TGTGCCAGCAGCGGGAGTGGGCAGGCCAGGTGGGATACGCAGTATTTT.

This chain links TRBV5-1 with TRBJ1-5, with D possibly matching TRBD1 (6 bases). Germline lookup yields CDR1 SGHRS and CDR2 YFSETQ. Trimming cost V 2 bases and J 4 bases, with 10 bases left between them. This CDR3 comprises 14 residues. CDR3 DNA sequence: TGCGCCAGCAGCTTATCAGGGACAAATCAGCCCCAGCATTTT. This gives the protein CASSLSGTNQPQHF.

The V call is TRBV6-5, the J call TRBJ2-7; no reliable D call. The CDR3 has 13 amino acids. CDR1 MNHEY and CDR2 SVGAGI come from the germline V gene. The ends were cut back, 4 bases at V and 1 base at J, with 8 bases in the middle. CDR3 nucleotide sequence: TGTGCCAGCAGTTTCCTCCCTTCCTACGAGCAGTACTTC. Translation: CASSFLPSYEQYF.

On this clonotype itself: Being one base from a much bigger clone, this may be a read error. The chain recombines TRBV7-9 with TRBJ2-7; TRBD2 matches at 9 bases. Unmatched junction bases numbered 2, after V lost 5 bases and J lost 0 bases. CDR1 and CDR2 from the germline V gene are SEHNR and FQNEAQ (reference sequence). This CDR3 region has 14 residues. The CDR3 nucleotides read TGTGCCAGCAGCAAGACTAGCGGCTCCTACGAGCAGTACTTC. Protein sequence: CASSKTSGSYEQYF.

The chain recombines TRBV28 with TRBJ2-7, with 10 bases identical to TRBD1. V gave up 6 bases and J gave up 6 bases; unmatched junction bases: 11. Germline CDR1 MDHEN, CDR2 SYDVKM. The CDR3 is 15 residues long. The CDR3 region is CASSSPGQGKAEQYF. CDR3 sequence (DNA): TGTGCCAGCAGCTCTCCGGGACAGGGGAAAGCCGAGCAGTACTTC.

The J gene is TRBJ2-6, the V gene TRBV19; 7 bases agree with TRBD1. The CDR3 spans 17 residues. CDR1 LNHDA and CDR2 SQIVND come from the germline V gene (reference sequence). The junction had 7 bases not matched to a gene; V was cut back by 1 base and J by 4 bases. The CDR3 is CASSIVGRGSGANVLTF. CDR3 DNA sequence: TGTGCCAGTAGTATAGTTGGCAGGGGGTCCGGGGCCAACGTCCTGACTTTC.

The rearrangement links TRBV6-1 to TRBJ1-1; no clear D. V was trimmed by 7 bases and J by 2 bases, leaving 20 bases between them. The CDR3 loop spans 16 amino acids. Germline V CDR1 and CDR2: MNHNS, SASEGT. In DNA, the CDR3 is TGTGCCAGCATTTCCCTCAGGCGGGCGACAAACACTGAAGCTTTCTTT. It yields the protein CASISLRRATNTEAFF.

Ten or more counts support this clonotype. V gene TRBV7-9 combines with J gene TRBJ2-7, with 10 bases aligning to TRBD2. Germline loops: CDR1 SEHNR, CDR2 FQNEAQ (reference sequence). J lost 3 bases, V lost 7 bases, and 6 bases had no gene match. There are 14 residues in the CDR3. The CDR3 reads CASTQGTSVYEQYF. In nucleotides, the CDR3 is TGTGCCAGCACCCAGGGGACTAGCGTCTACGAGCAGTACTTC. Complete variable domain (other parts from reference TRBV7-9 and TRBJ2-7): DTGVSQNPRHKITKRGQNVTFRCDPISEHNRLYWYRQTLGQGPEFLTYFQNEAQLEKSRLLSDRFSAERPKGSFSTLEIQRTEQGDSAMYLCASTQGTSVYEQYFGPGTRLTVT.

This clonotype was recorded at least ten times. The rearrangement joins TRBV29-1 to TRBJ2-7; TRBD2 is a possible D gene (5 bases). V was clipped by 5 bases and J by 3 bases, with 14 bases between them. The CDR3 runs to 13 residues. Germline lookup yields CDR1 SQVTM and CDR2 ANQGSEA. The CDR3 protein is CSVRGRFFYEQYF. Written as DNA, the CDR3 is TGCAGCGTTCGGGGAAGATTCTTCTACGAGCAGTACTTC.

V is TRBV7-2 and J is TRBJ1-2; 8 nucleotides line up with TRBD1. The CDR3 runs 15 residues. CDR1 is SGHTA and CDR2 is FQGNSA in the germline V gene. V gave up 1 base and J gave up 4 bases; unmatched junction bases: 5. CDR3 protein: CASSLVGQGLYGYTF. The CDR3 DNA reads as TGTGCCAGCAGCTTAGTAGGACAGGGACTCTATGGCTACACCTTC.

In its sample, this clonotype was seen many times. The rearrangement uses TRBV11-2 and TRBJ2-3; the match to TRBD2 covers 10 bases. Germline V CDR1 and CDR2: SGHAT, FQNNGV. V gave up 7 bases and J gave up 0 bases; unmatched junction bases: 7. The CDR3 runs to 16 residues. The CDR3 region is CASTELAGTSTDTQYF. In nucleotides, the CDR3 is TGTGCCAGCACCGAACTAGCGGGAACTAGCACAGATACGCAGTATTTT.

This clonotype occurred many times. The rearrangement joins TRBV12-3 or TRBV12-4 to TRBJ1-1, with a tentative D call TRBD1 (6 bases). CDR3 length: 16 amino acids. Trimming pared 5 bases from V and 1 base from J, leaving 17 bases between. Here the CDR3 DNA reads TGTGCCAGCAGTCACCCTCGGGGGGCCAAGAACACTGAAGCTTTCTTT. Translated: CASSHPRGAKNTEAFF.

The genes are TRBV10-2 and TRBJ1-5, with D perhaps matching TRBD1 (5 bases). This CDR3 is 13 amino acids long. The V gene's germline CDR1 is WSHSY and CDR2 SAAADI. Trimming cost V 4 bases and J 7 bases, with 11 bases left between them. The CDR3 DNA is TGCGCCAGCAGTGGAGGGGCAGGGCAGCCCCAGCATTTT. Translating gives CASSGGAGQPQHF.

This clonotype was recorded at least ten times. The V gene is TRBV30, the J gene TRBJ1-6; D unresolved. CDR1 is GTSNPN, CDR2 SVGIG, per germline (reference sequence). The CDR3 is 15 residues long. V gave up 0 bases and J gave up 10 bases, with 16 bases separating them. The chain's CDR3 is CAWSVPRLRKSPLHF. DNA for the CDR3: TGTGCCTGGAGTGTACCCAGGCTCAGGAAGTCACCCCTCCACTTT.

This clonotype was observed at least ten times. The chain combines TRBV30 with TRBJ2-7, with D possibly being TRBD1 or TRBD2 (5 bases each). CDR1 is GTSNPN, CDR2 SVGIG, per germline (reference sequence). The V end lost 8 bases, the J end lost 3 bases, and 11 bases lay between the germline ends. The CDR3 consists of 11 residues. The CDR3 coding sequence is TGTGCCGCCGGGACGCTCTACGAGCAGTACTTC. Translation gives CAAGTLYEQYF.

This clonotype showed up many times. The chain combines TRBV2 with TRBJ2-1; D is perhaps TRBD2 (6 bases). The CDR3 length is 13 residues. Germline V lookup: CDR1 SNHLY, CDR2 FYNNEI. Trimming cost V 7 bases and J 3 bases, with 10 bases left between them. As DNA, the CDR3 is TGTGCCAGCACCGGGAGAATCTACAATGAGCAGTTCTTC. Translated: CASTGRIYNEQFF. Based on the CDR3 plus reference TRBV2 and TRBJ2-1, the full variable domain is EPEVTQTPSHQVTQMGQEVILRCVPISNHLYFYWYRQILGQKVEFLVSFYNNEISEKSEIFDDQFSVERPDGSNFTLKIRSTKLEDSAMYFCASTGRIYNEQFFGPGTRLTVL.

This clonotype was recorded at least ten times. The CDR3 nucleotides are TGTGCCAGCAGATCCGGGACCCTGCACGAGAACACTGAAGCTTTCTTT. This codes for CASRSGTLHENTEAFF. J is TRBJ1-1 and V is TRBV7-2, with D perhaps TRBD1 (5 bases). The CDR3 totals 16 residues. Germline-derived CDR1 and CDR2 are SGHTA and FQGNSA. V was trimmed by 6 bases and J by 1 base, leaving 18 bases between them.

Many counts were recorded for this clonotype. The J gene is TRBJ2-7, the V gene TRBV28, with D possibly TRBD2 on 5 matching bases. The V gene's germline CDR1 is MDHEN and CDR2 SYDVKM. The CDR3 is 14 residues long. V gave up 1 base and J gave up 2 bases, with 9 bases separating them. The CDR3 loop reads CASSLSAGTYEQYF. In nucleotides, the CDR3 is TGTGCCAGCAGTTTATCCGCCGGGACCTACGAGCAGTACTTC.